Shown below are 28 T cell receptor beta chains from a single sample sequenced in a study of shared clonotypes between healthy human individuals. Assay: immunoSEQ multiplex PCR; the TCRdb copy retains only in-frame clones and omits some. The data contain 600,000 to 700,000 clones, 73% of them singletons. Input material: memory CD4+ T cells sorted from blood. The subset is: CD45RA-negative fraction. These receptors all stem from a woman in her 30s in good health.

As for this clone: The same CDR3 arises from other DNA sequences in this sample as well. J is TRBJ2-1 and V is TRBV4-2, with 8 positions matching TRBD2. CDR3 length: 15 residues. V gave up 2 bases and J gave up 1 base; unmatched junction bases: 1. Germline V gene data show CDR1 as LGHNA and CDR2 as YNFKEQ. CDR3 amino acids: CASSQSSGSYNEQFF. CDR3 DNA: TGTGCCAGCAGCCAATCTAGCGGGTCCTACAATGAGCAGTTCTTC.

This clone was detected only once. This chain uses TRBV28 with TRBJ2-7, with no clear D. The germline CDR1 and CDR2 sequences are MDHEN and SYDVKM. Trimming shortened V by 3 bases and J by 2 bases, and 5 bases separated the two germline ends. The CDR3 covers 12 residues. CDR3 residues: CASSFATYEQYF. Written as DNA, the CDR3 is TGTGCCAGCAGTTTCGCCACCTACGAGCAGTACTTC.

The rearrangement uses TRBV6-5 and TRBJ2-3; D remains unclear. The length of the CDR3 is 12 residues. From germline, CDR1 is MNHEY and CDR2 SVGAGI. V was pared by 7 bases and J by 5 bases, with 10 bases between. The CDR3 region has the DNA TGTGCCAGCACCCCCGGTGGAGATACGCAGTATTTT. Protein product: CASTPGGDTQYF.

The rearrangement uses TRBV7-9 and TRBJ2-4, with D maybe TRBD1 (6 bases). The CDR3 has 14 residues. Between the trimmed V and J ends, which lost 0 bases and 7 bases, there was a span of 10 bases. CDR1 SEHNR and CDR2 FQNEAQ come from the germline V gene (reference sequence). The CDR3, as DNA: TGTGCCAGCAGCTTAGCGCGGCAGGGGAACATTCAGTACTTC. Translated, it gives CASSLARQGNIQYF.

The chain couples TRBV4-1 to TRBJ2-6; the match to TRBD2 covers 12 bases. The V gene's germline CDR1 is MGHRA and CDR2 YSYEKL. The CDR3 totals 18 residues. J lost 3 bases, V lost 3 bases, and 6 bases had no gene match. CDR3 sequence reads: CASSHGTSGSFGANVLTF. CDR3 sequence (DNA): TGCGCCAGCAGCCACGGGACTAGCGGGTCGTTTGGGGCCAACGTCCTGACTTTC.

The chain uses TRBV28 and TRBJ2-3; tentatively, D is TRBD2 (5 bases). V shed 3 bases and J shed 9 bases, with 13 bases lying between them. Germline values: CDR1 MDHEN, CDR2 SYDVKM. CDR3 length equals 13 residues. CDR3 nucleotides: TGTGCCAGCAGTTTCGCGGGCGTGGGGACGCAGTATTTT. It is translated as CASSFAGVGTQYF.

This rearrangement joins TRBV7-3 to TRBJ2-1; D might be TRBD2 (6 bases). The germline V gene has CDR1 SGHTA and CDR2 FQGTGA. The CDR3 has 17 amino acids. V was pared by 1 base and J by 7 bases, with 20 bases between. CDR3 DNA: TGTGCCAGCAGCTTAAAGGGTGCGTCGCGGGACCGGAATGAGCAGTTCTTC. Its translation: CASSLKGASRDRNEQFF.

The CDR3 loop is CASRLDYNEQFF. For the CDR3, the DNA is TGTGCCAGCAGGCTTGACTACAATGAGCAGTTCTTC. The chain employs TRBV6-6 and TRBJ2-1; D remains unclear. This CDR3 has 12 residues. V was shortened by 6 bases and J by 3 bases, with 6 bases between the two germline ends. CDR1 and CDR2 from the germline V gene are MNHNY and SVGAGI (reference sequence).

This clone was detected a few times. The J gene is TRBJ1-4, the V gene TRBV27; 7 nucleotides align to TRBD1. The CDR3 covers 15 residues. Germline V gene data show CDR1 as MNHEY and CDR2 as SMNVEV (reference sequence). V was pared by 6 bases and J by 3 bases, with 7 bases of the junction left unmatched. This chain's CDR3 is CASSLQGHANEKLFF. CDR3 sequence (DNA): TGTGCCAGCAGCCTACAGGGGCATGCTAATGAAAAACTGTTTTTT.

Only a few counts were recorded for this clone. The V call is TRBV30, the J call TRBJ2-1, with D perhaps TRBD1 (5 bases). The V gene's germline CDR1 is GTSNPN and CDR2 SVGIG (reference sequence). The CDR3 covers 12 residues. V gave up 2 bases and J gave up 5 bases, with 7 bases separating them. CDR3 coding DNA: TGTGCCTGGAGTAAGGGGCACAATGAGCAGTTCTTC. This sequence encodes CAWSKGHNEQFF.

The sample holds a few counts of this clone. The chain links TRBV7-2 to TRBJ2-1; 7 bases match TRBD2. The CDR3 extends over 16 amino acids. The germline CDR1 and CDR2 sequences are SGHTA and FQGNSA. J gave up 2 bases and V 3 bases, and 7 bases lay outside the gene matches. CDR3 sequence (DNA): TGTGCCAGCAGCTTGCCTAGCGGTTCACCCTACAATGAGCAGTTCTTC. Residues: CASSLPSGSPYNEQFF.

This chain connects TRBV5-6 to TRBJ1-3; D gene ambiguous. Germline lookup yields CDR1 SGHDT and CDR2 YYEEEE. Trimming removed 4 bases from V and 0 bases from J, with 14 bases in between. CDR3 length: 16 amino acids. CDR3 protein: CASSQFRDNSGNTIYF. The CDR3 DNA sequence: TGTGCCAGCAGCCAGTTCCGAGACAACTCTGGAAACACCATATATTTT.

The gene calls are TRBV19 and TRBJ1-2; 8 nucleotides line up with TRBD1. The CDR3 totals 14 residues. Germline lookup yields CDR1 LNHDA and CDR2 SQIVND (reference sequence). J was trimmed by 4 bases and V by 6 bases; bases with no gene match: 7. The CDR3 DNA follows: TGTGCCAGTAGGACAGGGGCAGATGGCTATGGCTACACCTTC. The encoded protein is CASRTGADGYGYTF.

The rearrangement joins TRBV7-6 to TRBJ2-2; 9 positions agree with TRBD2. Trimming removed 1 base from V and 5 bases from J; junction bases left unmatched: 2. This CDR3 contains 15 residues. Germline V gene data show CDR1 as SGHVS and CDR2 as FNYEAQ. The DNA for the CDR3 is TGTGCCAGCAGCTTAGAACTAGCGGGTACCGGGGAGCTGTTTTTT. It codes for CASSLELAGTGELFF.

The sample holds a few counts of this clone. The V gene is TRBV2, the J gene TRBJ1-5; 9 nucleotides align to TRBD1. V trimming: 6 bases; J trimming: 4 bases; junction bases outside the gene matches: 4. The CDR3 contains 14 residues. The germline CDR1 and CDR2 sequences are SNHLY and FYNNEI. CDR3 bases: TGTGCCAGCAGCCTAGGACAGGGGAATCAGCCCCAGCATTTT. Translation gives CASSLGQGNQPQHF.

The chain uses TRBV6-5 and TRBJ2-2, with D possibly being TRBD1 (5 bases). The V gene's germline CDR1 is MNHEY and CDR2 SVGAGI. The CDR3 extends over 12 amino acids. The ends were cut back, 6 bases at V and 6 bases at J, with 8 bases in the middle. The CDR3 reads CASSTGSGELFF. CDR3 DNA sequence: TGTGCCAGCAGCACAGGCTCCGGGGAGCTGTTTTTT.

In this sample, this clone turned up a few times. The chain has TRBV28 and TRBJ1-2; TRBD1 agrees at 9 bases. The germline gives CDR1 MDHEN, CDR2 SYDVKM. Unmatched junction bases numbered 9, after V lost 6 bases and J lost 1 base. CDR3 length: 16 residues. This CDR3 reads CASRKPGDRDNYGYTF. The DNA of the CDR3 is TGTGCCAGCAGAAAACCGGGGGACAGGGATAACTATGGCTACACCTTC.

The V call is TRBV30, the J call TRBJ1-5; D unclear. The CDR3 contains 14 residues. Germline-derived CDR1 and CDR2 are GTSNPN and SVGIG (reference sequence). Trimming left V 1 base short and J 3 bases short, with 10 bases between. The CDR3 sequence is CAWSEGLDNQPQHF. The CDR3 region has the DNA TGTGCCTGGAGTGAAGGACTAGACAATCAGCCCCAGCATTTT.

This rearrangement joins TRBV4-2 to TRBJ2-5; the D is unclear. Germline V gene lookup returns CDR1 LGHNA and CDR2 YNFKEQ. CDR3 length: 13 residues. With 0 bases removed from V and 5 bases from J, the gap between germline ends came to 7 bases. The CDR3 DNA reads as TGTGCCAGCAGCCAAGATCCGATGGAGACCCAGTACTTC. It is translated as CASSQDPMETQYF.

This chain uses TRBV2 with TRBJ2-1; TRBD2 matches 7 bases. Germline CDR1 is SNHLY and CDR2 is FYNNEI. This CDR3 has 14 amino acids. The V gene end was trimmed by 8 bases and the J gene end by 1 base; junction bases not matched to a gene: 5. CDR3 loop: CASAGVISYNEQFF. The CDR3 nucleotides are TGTGCCAGCGCGGGAGTCATATCCTACAATGAGCAGTTCTTC.

The CDR3 sequence: CASSIGLMIETQYF. CDR3 DNA sequence: TGTGCCAGTAGTATCGGACTCATGATCGAGACCCAGTACTTC. The chain combines TRBV19 with TRBJ2-5, with a weak D call TRBD2 (5 bases). This CDR3 comprises 14 residues. Trimming removed 3 bases at V and 5 bases at J, with 13 bases between. Germline V CDR1 and CDR2: LNHDA, SQIVND (reference sequence).

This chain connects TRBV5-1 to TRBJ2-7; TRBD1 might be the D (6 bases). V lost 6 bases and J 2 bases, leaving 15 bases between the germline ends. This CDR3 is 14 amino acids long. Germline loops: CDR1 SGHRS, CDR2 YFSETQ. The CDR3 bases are TGCGCCAGCACCTCCGACAGGCCTCCCTACGAGCAGTACTTC. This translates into CASTSDRPPYEQYF.

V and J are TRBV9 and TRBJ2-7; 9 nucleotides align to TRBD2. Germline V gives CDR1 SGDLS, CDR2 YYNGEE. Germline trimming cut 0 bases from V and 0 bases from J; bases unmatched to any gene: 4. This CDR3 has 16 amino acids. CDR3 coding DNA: TGTGCCAGCAGCGTAGCGGGTAGCGGGAGCTCCTACGAGCAGTACTTC. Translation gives CASSVAGSGSSYEQYF.

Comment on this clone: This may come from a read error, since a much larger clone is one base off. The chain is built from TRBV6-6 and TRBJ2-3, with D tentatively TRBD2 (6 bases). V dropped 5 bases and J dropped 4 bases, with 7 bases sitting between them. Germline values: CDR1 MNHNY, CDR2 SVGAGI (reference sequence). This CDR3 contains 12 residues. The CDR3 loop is CASSPSADTQYF. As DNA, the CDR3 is TGTGCCAGCAGTCCTAGCGCAGATACGCAGTATTTT.

CDR3 DNA sequence: TGTGCCAGCTCACCACCTGGGGTCCACGAGCAGTACTTC. Translation: CASSPPGVHEQYF. The genes are TRBV18 and TRBJ2-7; D not certain. V shed 0 bases and J shed 5 bases, with 8 bases lying between them. Germline CDR1 KGHSH, CDR2 LQKENI. This CDR3 has 13 residues.

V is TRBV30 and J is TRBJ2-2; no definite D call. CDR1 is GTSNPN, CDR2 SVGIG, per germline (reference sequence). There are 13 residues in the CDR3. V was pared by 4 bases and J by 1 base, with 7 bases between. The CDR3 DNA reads TGTGCCTGGACAGCATTGAACACCGGGGAGCTGTTTTTT. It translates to CAWTALNTGELFF.

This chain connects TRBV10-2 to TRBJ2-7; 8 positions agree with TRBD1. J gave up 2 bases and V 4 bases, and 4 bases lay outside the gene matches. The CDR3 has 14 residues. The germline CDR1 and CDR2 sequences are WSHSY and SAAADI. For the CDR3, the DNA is TGCGCCAGCAGTGGGGGACAGGTAACCTACGAGCAGTACTTC. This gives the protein CASSGGQVTYEQYF.

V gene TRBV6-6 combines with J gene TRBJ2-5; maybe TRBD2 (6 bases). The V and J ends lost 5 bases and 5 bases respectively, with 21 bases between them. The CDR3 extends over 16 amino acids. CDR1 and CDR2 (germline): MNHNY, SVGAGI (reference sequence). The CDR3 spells CASSRGTPNGAETQYF. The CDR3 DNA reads TGTGCCAGCAGTCGAGGGACTCCCAACGGGGCGGAGACCCAGTACTTC.